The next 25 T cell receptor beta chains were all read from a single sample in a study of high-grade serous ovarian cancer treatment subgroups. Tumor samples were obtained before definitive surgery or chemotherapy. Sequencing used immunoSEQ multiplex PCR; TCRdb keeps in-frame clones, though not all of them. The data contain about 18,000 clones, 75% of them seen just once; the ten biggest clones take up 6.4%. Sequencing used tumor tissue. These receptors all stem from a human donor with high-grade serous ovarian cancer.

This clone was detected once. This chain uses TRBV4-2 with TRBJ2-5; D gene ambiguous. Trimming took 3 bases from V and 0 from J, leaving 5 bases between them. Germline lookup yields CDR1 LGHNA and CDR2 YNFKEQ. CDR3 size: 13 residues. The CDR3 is CASSQGYQETQYF. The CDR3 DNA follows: TGTGCCAGCAGCCAGGGATACCAAGAGACCCAGTACTTC.

The CDR3 DNA follows: TGTGCCAGCAGTGTCAGACTAGGAAGGGGGGAGACCCAGTACTTC. Amino acids: CASSVRLGRGETQYF. V gene TRBV6-4 combines with J gene TRBJ2-5; D possibly matches TRBD1 or TRBD2 (6 bases each). This CDR3 has 15 residues. Germline loops: CDR1 MRHNA, CDR2 SNTAGT. Trimming left V 4 bases short and J 5 bases short, with 17 bases between.

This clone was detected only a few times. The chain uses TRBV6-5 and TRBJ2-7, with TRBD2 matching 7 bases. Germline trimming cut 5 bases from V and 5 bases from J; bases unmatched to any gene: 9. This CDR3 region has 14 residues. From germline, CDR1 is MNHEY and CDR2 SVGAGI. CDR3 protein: CASSLLARGDEQYF. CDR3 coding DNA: TGTGCCAGCAGTCTACTAGCGAGAGGAGACGAGCAGTACTTC.

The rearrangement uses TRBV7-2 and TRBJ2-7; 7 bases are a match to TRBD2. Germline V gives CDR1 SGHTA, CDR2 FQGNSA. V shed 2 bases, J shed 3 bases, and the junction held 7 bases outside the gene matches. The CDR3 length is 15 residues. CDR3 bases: TGTGCCAGCAGCTTATATCGCGGGAGTGGCTACGAGCAGTACTTC. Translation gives CASSLYRGSGYEQYF. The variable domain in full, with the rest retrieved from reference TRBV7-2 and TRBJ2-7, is GAGVSQSPSNKVTEKGKDVELRCDPISGHTALYWYRQSLGQGLEFLIYFQGNSAPDKSGLPSDRFSAERTGGSVSTLTIQRTQQEDSAVYLCASSLYRGSGYEQYFGPGTRLTVT.

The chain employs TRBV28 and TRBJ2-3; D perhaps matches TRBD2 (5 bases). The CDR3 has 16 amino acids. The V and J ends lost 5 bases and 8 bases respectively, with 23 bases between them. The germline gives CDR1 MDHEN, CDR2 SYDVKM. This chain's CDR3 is CASSPTRGGVIGTQYF. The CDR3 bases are TGTGCCAGCAGTCCAACCCGGGGTGGGGTAATTGGTACGCAGTATTTT. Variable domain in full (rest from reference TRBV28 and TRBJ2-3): DVKVTQSSRYLVKRTGEKVFLECVQDMDHENMFWYRQDPGLGLRLIYFSYDVKMKEKGDIPEGYSVSREKKERFSLILESASTNQTSMYLCASSPTRGGVIGTQYFGPGTRLTVL.

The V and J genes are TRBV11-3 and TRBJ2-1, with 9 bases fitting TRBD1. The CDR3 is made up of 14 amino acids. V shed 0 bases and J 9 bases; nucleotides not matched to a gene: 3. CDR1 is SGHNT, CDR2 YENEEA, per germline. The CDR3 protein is CASSLEGQGTEQFF. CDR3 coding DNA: TGTGCCAGCAGCTTAGAGGGACAGGGTACTGAGCAGTTCTTC.

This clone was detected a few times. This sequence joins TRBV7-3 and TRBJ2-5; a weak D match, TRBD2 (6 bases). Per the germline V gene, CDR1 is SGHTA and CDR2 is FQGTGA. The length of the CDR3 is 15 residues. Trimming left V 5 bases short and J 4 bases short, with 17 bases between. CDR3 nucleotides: TGTGCCAGCAGCCGGGACGGAGGGTGGGGAGAGACCCAGTACTTC. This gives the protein CASSRDGGWGETQYF.

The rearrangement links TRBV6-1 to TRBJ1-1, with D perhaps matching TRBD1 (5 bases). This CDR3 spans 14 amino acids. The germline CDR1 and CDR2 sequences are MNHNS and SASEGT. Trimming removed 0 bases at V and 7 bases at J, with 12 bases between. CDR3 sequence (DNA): TGTGCCAGCAGTGAAGCAGGGGCCCGGTTTGAAGCTTTCTTT. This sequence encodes CASSEAGARFEAFF.

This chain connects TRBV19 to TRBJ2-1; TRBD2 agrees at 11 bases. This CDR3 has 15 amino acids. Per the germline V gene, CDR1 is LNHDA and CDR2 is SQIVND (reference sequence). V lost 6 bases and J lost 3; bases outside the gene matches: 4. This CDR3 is CASRPGTSGYNEQFF. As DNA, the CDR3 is TGTGCCAGTAGGCCCGGGACTAGCGGCTACAATGAGCAGTTCTTC.

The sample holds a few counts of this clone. CDR3 DNA: TGTGCCAGTAGTTCCCAAATGAACACTGAAGCTTTCTTT. Protein sequence: CASSSQMNTEAFF. The gene calls are TRBV19 and TRBJ1-1; D unresolved. The V end was cut by 5 bases, the J end by 0 bases, with 7 bases between. This CDR3 is built from 13 residues. From germline, CDR1 is LNHDA and CDR2 SQIVND (reference sequence). The variable domain in full, with the rest retrieved from reference TRBV19 and TRBJ1-1, is DGGITQSPKYLFRKEGQNVTLSCEQNLNHDAMYWYRQDPGQGLRLIYYSQIVNDFQKGDIAEGYSVSREKKESFPLTVTSAQKNPTAFYLCASSSQMNTEAFFGQGTRLTVV.

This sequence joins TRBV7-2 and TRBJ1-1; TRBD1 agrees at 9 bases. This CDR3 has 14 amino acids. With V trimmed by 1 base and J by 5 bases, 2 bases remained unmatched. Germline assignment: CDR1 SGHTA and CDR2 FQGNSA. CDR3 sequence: CASSLEGQGTEAFF. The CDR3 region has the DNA TGTGCCAGCAGCTTAGAGGGACAGGGAACTGAAGCTTTCTTT. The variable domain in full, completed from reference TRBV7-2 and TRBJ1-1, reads GAGVSQSPSNKVTEKGKDVELRCDPISGHTALYWYRQSLGQGLEFLIYFQGNSAPDKSGLPSDRFSAERTGGSVSTLTIQRTQQEDSAVYLCASSLEGQGTEAFFGQGTRLTVV.

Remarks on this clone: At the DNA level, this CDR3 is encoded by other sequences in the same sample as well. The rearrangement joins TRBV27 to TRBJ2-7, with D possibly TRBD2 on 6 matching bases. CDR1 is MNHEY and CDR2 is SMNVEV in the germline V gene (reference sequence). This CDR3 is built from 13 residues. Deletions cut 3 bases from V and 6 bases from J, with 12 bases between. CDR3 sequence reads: CASSFPGGFEQYF. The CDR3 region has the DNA TGTGCCAGCAGTTTCCCCGGAGGGTTCGAGCAGTACTTC.

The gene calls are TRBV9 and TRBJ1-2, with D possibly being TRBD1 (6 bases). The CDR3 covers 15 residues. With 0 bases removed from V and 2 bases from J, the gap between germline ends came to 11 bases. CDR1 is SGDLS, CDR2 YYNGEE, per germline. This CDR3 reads CASSVAAGANYGYTF. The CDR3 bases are TGTGCCAGCAGCGTAGCGGCAGGGGCAAACTATGGCTACACCTTC.

Here the CDR3 DNA reads TGTGCCAGCAGTCCAGGGGGCGTTAGATATGGCTACACCTTC. Encoded protein: CASSPGGVRYGYTF. The rearrangement links TRBV28 to TRBJ1-2, with 8 bases fitting TRBD1. J gave up 5 bases and V 5 bases, and 7 bases lay outside the gene matches. CDR3 size: 14 residues. Per germline, CDR1 MDHEN and CDR2 SYDVKM.

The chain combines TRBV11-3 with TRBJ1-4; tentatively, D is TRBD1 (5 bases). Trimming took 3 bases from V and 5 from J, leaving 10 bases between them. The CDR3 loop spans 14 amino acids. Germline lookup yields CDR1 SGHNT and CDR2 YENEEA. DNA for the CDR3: TGTGCCAGCAGCTTTCGGGGGGAAAATGAAAAACTGTTTTTT. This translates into CASSFRGENEKLFF.

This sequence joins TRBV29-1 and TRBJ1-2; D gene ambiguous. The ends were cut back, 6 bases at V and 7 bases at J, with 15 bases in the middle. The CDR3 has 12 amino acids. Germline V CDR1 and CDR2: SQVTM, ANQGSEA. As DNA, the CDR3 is TGCAGCGTGCCTACCGCAGACCGTGGCTACACCTTC. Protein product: CSVPTADRGYTF. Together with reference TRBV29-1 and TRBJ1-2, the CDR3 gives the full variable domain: SAVISQKPSRDICQRGTSLTIQCQVDSQVTMMFWYRQQPGQSLTLIATANQGSEATYESGFVIDKFPISRPNLTFSTLTVSNMSPEDSSIYLCSVPTADRGYTFGSGTRLTVV.

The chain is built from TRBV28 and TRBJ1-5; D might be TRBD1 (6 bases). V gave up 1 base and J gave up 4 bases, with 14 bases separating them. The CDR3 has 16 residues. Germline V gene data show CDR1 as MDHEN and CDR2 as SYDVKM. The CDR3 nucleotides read TGTGCCAGCAGTTTATTGGCTGGGGGCGGGAATCAGCCCCAGCATTTT. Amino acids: CASSLLAGGGNQPQHF.

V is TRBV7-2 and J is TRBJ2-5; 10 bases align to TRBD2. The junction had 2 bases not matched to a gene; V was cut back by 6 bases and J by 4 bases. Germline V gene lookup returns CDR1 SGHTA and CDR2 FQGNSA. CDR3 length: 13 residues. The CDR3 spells CASRGLAPETQYF. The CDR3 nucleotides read TGTGCCAGCAGGGGACTAGCGCCAGAGACCCAGTACTTC.

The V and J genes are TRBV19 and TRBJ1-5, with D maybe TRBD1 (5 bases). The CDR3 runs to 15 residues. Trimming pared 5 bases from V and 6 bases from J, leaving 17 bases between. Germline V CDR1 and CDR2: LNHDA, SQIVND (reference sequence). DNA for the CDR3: TGTGCCAGTAGTGCTCGGGACGCCACTACTCAGCCCCAGCATTTT. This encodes CASSARDATTQPQHF.

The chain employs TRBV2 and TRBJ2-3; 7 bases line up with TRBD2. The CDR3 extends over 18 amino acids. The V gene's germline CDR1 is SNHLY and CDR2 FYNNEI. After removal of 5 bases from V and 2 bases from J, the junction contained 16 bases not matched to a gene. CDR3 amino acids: CASSQRMRLAEDTDTQYF. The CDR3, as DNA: TGTGCCAGCAGTCAACGAATGCGTCTAGCGGAGGACACAGATACGCAGTATTTT.

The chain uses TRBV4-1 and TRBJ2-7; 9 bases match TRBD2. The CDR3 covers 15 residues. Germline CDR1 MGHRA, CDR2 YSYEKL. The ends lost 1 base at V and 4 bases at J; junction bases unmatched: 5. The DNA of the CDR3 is TGCGCCAGCAGCCAAGGCCTAGCGGGAATATACGAGCAGTACTTC. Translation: CASSQGLAGIYEQYF.

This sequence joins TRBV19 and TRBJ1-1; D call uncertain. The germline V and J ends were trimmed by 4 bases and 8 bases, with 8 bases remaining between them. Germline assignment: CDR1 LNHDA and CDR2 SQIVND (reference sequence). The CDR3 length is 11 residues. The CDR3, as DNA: TGTGCCAGTAGTAGGACCAACGAAGCTTTCTTT. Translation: CASSRTNEAFF.

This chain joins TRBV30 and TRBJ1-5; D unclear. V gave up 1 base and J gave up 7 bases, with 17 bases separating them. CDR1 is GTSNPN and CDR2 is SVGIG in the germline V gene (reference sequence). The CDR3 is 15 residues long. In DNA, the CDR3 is TGTGCCTGGAGTGCATTATCAGGCCGGGTCCAGCCCCAGCATTTT. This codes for CAWSALSGRVQPQHF. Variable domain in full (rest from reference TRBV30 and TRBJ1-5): SQTIHQWPATLVQPVGSPLSLECTVEGTSNPNLYWYRQAAGRGLQLLFYSVGIGQISSEVPQNLSASRPQDRQFILSSKKLLLSDSGFYLCAWSALSGRVQPQHFGDGTRLSIL.

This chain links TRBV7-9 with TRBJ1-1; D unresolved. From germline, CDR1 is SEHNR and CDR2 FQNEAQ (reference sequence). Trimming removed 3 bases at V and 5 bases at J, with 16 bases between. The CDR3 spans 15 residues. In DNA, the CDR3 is TGTGCCAGCAGCTTCGGGAAGATTGGGCGGACTGAAGCTTTCTTT. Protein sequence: CASSFGKIGRTEAFF. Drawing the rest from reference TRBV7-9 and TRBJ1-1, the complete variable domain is DTGVSQNPRHKITKRGQNVTFRCDPISEHNRLYWYRQTLGQGPEFLTYFQNEAQLEKSRLLSDRFSAERPKGSFSTLEIQRTEQGDSAMYLCASSFGKIGRTEAFFGQGTRLTVV.

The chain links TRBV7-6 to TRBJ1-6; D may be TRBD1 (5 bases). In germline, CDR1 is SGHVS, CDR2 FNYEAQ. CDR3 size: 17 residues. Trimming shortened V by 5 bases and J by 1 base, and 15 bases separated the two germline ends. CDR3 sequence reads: CASSLRVSFSYNSPLHF. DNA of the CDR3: TGTGCCAGCAGCCTCAGGGTAAGCTTTTCCTATAATTCACCCCTCCACTTT.